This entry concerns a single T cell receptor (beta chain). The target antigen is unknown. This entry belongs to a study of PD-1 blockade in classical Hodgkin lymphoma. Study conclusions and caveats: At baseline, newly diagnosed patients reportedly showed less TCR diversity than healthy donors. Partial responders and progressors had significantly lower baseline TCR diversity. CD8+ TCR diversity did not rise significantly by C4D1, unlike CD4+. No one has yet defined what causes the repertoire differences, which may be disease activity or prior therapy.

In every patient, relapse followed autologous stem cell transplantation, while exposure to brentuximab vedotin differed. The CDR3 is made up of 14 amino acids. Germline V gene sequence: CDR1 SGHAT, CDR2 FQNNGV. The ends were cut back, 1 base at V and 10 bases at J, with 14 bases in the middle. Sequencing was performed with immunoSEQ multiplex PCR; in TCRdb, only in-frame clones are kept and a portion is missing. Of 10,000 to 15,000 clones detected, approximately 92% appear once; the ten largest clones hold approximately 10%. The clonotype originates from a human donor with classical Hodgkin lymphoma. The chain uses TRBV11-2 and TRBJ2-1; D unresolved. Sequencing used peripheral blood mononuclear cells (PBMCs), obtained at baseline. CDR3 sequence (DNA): TGTGCCAGCAGCTTAGTCCAAGGGTTAGGCGAGCAGTTCTTC. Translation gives CASSLVQGLGEQFF.